This TCR beta chain is from a study of CD8 T cells in ankylosing spondylitis. Broader study findings: Disease-linked clones were CD8+ and relatively rare in peripheral blood. In ankylosing spondylitis patients, matched synovial fluid reportedly showed significant enrichment of disease-linked clones.

With molecular barcodes, quantitative 5'-RACE was used to make the TCR beta libraries. TCRdb re-derived calls from the 5' RACE reads in MiXCR, one entry per CDR3 protein. The sample includes around 150,000 distinct CDR3 sequences, more than 40% of them seen just once. V was shortened by 4 bases and J by 8 bases, with 21 bases between the two germline ends. Germline CDR1 is DFQATT and CDR2 is SNEGSKA (reference sequence). This CDR3 is 15 amino acids long. On this clonotype: Antigen specificity is unknown.

The sequencing sample was made of synovial fluid, either unsorted or a sorted T cell fraction (not recorded which). This TCR was recovered from a male donor with ankylosing spondylitis. The rearrangement links TRBV20-1 to TRBJ2-1; D is perhaps TRBD2 (5 bases). In nucleotides, the CDR3 is TGCAGTGCTACAATGCCCCTCCAGCGGATACATGAGCAGTTCTTC. Protein sequence: CSATMPLQRIHEQFF.